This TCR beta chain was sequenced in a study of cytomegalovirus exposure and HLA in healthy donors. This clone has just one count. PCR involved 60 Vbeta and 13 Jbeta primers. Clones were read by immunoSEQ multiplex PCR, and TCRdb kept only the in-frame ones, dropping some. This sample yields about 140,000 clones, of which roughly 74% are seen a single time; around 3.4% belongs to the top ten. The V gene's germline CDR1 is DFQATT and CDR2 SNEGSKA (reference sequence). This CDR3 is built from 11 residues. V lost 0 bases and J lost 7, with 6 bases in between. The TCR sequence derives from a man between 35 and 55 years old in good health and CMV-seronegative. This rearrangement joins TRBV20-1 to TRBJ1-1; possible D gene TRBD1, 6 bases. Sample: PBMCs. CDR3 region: CSAREDSEAFF. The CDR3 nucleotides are TGCAGTGCTAGAGAGGACAGTGAAGCTTTCTTT.